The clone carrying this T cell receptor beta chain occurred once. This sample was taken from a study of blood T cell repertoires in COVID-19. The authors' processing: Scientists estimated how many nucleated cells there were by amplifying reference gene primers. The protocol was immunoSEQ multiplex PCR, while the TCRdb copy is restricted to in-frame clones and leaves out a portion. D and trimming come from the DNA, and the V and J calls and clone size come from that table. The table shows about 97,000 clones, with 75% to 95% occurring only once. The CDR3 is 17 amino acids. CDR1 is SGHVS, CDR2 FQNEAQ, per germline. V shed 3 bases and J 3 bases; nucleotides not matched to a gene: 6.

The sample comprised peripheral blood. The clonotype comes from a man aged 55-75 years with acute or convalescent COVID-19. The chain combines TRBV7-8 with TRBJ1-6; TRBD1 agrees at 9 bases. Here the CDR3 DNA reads TGTGCCAGCAGCTTCACGACAGGGGGGAACTATAATTCACCCCTCCACTTT. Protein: CASSFTTGGNYNSPLHF.